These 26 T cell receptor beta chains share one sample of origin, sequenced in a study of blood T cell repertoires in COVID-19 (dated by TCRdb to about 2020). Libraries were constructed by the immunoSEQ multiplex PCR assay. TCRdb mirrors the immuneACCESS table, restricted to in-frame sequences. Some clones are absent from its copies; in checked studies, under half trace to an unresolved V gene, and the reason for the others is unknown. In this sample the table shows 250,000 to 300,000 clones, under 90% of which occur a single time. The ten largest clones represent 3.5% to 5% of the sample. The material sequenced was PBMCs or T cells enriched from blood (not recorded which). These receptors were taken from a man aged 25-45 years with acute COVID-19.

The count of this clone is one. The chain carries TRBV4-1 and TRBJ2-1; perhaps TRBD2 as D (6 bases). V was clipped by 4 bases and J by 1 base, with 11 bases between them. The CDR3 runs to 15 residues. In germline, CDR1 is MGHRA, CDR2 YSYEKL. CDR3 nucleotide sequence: TGCGCCAGCAGCCCCGGGGGAAATTCCTACAATGAGCAGTTCTTC. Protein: CASSPGGNSYNEQFF.

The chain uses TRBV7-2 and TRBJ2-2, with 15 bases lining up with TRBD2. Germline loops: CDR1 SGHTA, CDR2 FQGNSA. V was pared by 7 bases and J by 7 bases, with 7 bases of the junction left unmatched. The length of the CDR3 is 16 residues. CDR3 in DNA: TGTGCCAGCACAACGGGACTAGCGGGGGGAGGCGGGGAGCTGTTTTTT. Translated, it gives CASTTGLAGGGGELFF.

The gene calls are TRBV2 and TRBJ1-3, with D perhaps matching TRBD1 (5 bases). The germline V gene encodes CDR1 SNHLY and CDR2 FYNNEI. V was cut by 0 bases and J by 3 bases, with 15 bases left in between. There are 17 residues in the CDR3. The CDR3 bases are TGTGCCAGCAGTGAAGCGGGTTGGGGCCTCGGTGGAAACACCATATATTTT. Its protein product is CASSEAGWGLGGNTIYF.

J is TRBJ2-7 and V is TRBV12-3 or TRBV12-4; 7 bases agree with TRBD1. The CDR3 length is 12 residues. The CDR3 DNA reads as TGTGCCAGCAGTTTAGCGCTGACAGGGAAGGACGTC. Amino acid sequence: CASSLALTGKDV.

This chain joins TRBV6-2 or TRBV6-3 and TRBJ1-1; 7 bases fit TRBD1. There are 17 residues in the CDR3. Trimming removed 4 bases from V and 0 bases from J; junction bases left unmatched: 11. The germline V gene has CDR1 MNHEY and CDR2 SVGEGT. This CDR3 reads CASSFQGVGIMNTEAFF. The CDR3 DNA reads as TGTGCCAGCAGTTTCCAGGGGGTGGGAATTATGAACACTGAAGCTTTCTTT.

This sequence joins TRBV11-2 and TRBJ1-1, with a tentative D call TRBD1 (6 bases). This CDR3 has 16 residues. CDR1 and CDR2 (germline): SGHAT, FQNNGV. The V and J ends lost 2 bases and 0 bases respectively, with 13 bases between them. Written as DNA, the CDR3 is TGTGCCAGCAGCTTAAGGGCGCAGGGGATGAACACTGAAGCTTTCTTT. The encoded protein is CASSLRAQGMNTEAFF.

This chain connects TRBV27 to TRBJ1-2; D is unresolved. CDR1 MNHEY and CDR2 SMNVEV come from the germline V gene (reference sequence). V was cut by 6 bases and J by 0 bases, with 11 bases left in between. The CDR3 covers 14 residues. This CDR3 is CASSNQASNYGYTF. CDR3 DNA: TGTGCCAGCAGCAACCAGGCCTCTAACTATGGCTACACCTTC.

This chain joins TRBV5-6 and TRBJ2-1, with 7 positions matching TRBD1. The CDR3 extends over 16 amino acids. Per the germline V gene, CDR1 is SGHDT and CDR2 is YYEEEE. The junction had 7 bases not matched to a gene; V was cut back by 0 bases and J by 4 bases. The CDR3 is CASSLADRMGYNEQFF. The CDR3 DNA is TGTGCCAGCAGCTTGGCGGACAGGATGGGGTACAATGAGCAGTTCTTC. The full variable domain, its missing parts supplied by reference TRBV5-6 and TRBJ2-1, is DAGVTQSPTHLIKTRGQQVTLRCSPKSGHDTVSWYQQALGQGPQFIFQYYEEEERQRGNFPDRFSGHQFPNYSSELNVNALLLGDSALYLCASSLADRMGYNEQFFGPGTRLTVL.

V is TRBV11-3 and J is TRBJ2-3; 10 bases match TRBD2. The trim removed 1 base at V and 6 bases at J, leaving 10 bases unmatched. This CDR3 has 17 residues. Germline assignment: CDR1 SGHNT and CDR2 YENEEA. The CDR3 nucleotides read TGTGCCAGCAGCTTAGTGGGAGCGGGAGGGCCTACGGATACGCAGTATTTT. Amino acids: CASSLVGAGGPTDTQYF.

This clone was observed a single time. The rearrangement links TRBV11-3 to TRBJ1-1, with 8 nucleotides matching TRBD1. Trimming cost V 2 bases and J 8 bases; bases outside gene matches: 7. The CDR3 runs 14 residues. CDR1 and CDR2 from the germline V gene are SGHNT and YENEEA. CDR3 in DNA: TGTGCCAGCAGCTTATCCTCCCAGGGGGCCGAAGCTTTCTTT. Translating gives CASSLSSQGAEAFF.

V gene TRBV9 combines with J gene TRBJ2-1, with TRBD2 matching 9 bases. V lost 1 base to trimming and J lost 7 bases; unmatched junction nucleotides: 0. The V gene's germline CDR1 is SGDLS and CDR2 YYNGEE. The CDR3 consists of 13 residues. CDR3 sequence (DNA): TGTGCCAGCAGCGTAACTAGCGGGAATGAGCAGTTCTTC. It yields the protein CASSVTSGNEQFF.

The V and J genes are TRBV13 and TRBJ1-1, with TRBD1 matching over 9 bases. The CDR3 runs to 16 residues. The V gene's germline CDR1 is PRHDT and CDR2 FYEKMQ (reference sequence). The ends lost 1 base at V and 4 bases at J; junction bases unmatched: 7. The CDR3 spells CASSLAPLTGGTEAFF. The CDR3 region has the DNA TGTGCCAGCAGCTTAGCCCCTCTGACAGGGGGCACTGAAGCTTTCTTT.

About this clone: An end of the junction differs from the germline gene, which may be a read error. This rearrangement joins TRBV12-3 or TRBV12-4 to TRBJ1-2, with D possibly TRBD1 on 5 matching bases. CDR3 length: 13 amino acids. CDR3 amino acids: CASSWGEGYSRIF. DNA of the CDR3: TGTGCCAGCAGTTGGGGGGAGGGGTACAGCCGCATCTTC.

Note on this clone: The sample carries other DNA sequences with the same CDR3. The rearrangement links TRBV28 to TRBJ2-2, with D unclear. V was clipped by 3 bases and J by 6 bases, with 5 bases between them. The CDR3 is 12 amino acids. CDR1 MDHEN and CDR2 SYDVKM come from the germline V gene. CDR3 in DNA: TGTGCCAGCAGTTTGTTAGCCGGGGAGCTGTTTTTT. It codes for CASSLLAGELFF.

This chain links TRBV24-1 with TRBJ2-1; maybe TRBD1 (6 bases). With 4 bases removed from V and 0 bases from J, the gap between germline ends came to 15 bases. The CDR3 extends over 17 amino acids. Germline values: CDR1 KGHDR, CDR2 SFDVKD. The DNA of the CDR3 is TGTGCCACCAGTGAGTCGGGACACTCGAGCTCCTACAATGAGCAGTTCTTC. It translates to CATSESGHSSSYNEQFF.

The CDR3 loop is CATSVVSGRAQNEQFF. The CDR3 region has the DNA TGTGCCACCAGTGTTGTCAGCGGGAGGGCCCAGAATGAGCAGTTCTTC. This chain links TRBV24-1 with TRBJ2-1, with 10 bases that match TRBD2. V was pared by 5 bases and J by 7 bases, with 10 bases of the junction left unmatched. The CDR3 runs to 16 residues. Germline V CDR1 and CDR2: KGHDR, SFDVKD.

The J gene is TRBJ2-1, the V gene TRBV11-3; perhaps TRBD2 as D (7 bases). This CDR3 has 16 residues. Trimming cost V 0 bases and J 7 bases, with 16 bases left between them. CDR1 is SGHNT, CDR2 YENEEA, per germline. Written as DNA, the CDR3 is TGTGCCAGCAGCTTAGATGGTGGGGGGGCGACGAATGAGCAGTTCTTC. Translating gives CASSLDGGGATNEQFF. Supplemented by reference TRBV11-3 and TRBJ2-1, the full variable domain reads EAGVVQSPRYKIIEKKQPVAFWCNPISGHNTLYWYLQNLGQGPELLIRYENEEAVDDSQLPKDRFSAERLKGVDSTLKIQPAELGDSAVYLCASSLDGGGATNEQFFGPGTRLTVL.

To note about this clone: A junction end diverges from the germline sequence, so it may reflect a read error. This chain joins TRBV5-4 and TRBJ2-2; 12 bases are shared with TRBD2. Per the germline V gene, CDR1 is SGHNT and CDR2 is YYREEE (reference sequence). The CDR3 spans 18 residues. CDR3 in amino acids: CASRAGTSGPPNIGELFF. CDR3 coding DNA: TGTGCCAGCAGGGCCGGGACTAGCGGGCCACCGAACATCGGGGAGCTGTTTTTT.

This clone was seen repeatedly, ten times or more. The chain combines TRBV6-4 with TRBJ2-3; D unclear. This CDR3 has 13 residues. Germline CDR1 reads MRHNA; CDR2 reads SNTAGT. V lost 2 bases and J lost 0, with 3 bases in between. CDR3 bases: TGTGCCAGCAGTGACACTAGCACAGATACGCAGTATTTT. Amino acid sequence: CASSDTSTDTQYF.

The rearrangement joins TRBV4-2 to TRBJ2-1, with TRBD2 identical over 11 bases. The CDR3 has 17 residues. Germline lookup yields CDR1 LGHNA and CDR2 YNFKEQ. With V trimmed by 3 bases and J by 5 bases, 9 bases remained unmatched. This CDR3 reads CASSQGFSGRANNEQFF. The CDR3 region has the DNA TGTGCCAGCAGCCAGGGTTTTAGCGGGAGGGCCAACAATGAGCAGTTCTTC.

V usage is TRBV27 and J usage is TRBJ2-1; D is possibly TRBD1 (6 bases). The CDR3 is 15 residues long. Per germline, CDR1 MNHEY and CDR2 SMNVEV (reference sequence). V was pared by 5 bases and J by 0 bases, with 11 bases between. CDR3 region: CASSGGRSSYNEQFF. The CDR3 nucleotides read TGTGCCAGCAGTGGGGGCCGGAGCTCCTACAATGAGCAGTTCTTC.

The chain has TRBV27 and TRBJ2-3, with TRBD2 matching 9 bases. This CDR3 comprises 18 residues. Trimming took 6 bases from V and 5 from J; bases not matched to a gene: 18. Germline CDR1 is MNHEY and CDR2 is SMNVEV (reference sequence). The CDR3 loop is CASRTRPLLAGEKDTQYF. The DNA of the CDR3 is TGTGCCAGCAGGACCAGACCTTTACTAGCGGGCGAAAAAGATACGCAGTATTTT.

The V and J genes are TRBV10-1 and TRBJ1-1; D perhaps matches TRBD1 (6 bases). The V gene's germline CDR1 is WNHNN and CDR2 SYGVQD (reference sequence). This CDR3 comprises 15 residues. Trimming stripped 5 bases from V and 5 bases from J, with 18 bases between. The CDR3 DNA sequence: TGCGCCAGCAGTCCAGATGTGGGAGGGGGGACTGAAGCTTTCTTT. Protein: CASSPDVGGGTEAFF.

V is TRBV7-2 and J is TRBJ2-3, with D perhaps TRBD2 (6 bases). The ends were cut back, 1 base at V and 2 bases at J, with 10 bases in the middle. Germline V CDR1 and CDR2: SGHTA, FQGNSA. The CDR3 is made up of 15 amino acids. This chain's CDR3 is CASSLDGGATDTQYF. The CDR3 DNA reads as TGTGCCAGCAGCTTAGACGGCGGGGCCACAGATACGCAGTATTTT.

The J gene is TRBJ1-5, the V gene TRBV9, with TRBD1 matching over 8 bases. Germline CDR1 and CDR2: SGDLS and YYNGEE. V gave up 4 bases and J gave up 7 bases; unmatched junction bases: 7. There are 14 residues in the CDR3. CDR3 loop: CASSLTGVEQPQHF. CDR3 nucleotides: TGTGCCAGCAGCCTGACAGGGGTAGAGCAGCCCCAGCATTTT.

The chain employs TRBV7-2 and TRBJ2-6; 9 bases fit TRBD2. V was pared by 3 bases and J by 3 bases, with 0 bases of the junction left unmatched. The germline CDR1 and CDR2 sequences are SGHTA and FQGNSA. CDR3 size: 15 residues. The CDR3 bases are TGTGCCAGCAGCTTTAGCGGGAGTGGGGCCAACGTCCTGACTTTC. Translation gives CASSFSGSGANVLTF. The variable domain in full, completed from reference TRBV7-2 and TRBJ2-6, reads GAGVSQSPSNKVTEKGKDVELRCDPISGHTALYWYRQSLGQGLEFLIYFQGNSAPDKSGLPSDRFSAERTGGSVSTLTIQRTQQEDSAVYLCASSFSGSGANVLTFGAGSRLTVL.